A selection of T cell receptor beta chains follows, all from one sample in a study of cytomegalovirus exposure and HLA in healthy donors. Data came from immunoSEQ multiplex PCR; TCRdb stores just in-frame clones and leaves some out. The sample has roughly 160,000 clones; around 80% are singletons. Material: PBMCs. Receptors originate from a woman aged 50 to 65 in good health and CMV-seropositive. Each CDR3 is given with its conserved first and last residue. The D gene is left open where the match is weak. For some rows the clone size is stated as once, few or many, or as a class when expanded; others skip it.

TRBJ1-6 TRBV9 - - CASSALGNPYNSPLHF TGTGCCAGCAGCGCCCTCGGGAACCCCTATAATTCACCCCTCCACTTT
TRBJ2-7 TRBV4-2 few TRBD2 CASSQHSGGEYEQYF TGTGCCAGCAGCCAACATAGCGGGGGTGAATACGAGCAGTACTTC
TRBJ2-2 TRBV27 few - CASIKEVDTGELFF TGTGCCAGCATCAAGGAGGTCGACACCGGGGAGCTGTTTTTT
TRBJ2-1 TRBV7-9 - TRBD2 CASSLASGGPWEQFF TGTGCCAGCAGCTTAGCTAGCGGGGGGCCATGGGAGCAGTTCTTC
TRBJ1-2 TRBV4-3 - - CASSQEGGNYGYTF TGCGCCAGCAGCCAAGAAGGGGGTAACTATGGCTACACCTTC
TRBJ2-7 TRBV5-6 - - CASSLSQRSYEQYF TGTGCCAGCAGCTTGAGCCAGCGCAGCTACGAGCAGTACTTC
TRBJ1-1 TRBV7-8 few TRBD1 CASSPKGTENTEAFF TGTGCCAGCAGCCCTAAGGGGACAGAGAACACTGAAGCTTTCTTT
TRBJ2-5 TRBV2 - - CASSEGPEREQYF TGTGCCAGCAGTGAAGGGCCGGAGAGGGAGCAGTACTTC
TRBJ1-2 TRBV7-6 - - CASSRDSYNYGYTF TGTGCCAGCAGCCGAGACTCTTATAACTATGGCTACACCTTC
TRBJ1-1 TRBV5-1 - - CASSRVGQNTEAFF TGCGCCAGCAGCCGGGTTGGACAGAACACTGAAGCTTTCTTT
TRBJ1-6 TRBV5-6 - - CASSLGGDVWNSPLHF TGTGCCAGCAGCTTGGGGGGGGATGTTTGGAATTCACCCCTCCACTTT
TRBJ1-5 TRBV7-2 - - CASSIPGIRSQPQHF TGTGCCAGCAGTATTCCAGGGATTAGGAGTCAGCCCCAGCATTTT
TRBJ1-1 TRBV7-3 - TRBD1 CASSLLAGTVNTEAFF TGTGCCAGCAGCTTGTTGGCCGGGACAGTGAACACTGAAGCTTTCTTT
TRBJ1-2 TRBV5-4 - - CASSLVGGEYGYTF TGTGCCAGCAGCTTGGTGGGGGGAGAATATGGCTACACCTTC
TRBJ1-2 TRBV5-4 - - CASSLGRVRPNGGYTF TGTGCCAGCAGCTTGGGGCGGGTGAGGCCAAATGGAGGCTACACCTTC
TRBJ2-5 TRBV5-1 - - CASSRGSEETQYF TGCGCCAGCAGCCGAGGTAGTGAAGAGACCCAGTACTTC
TRBJ2-5 TRBV28 - - CASSLGGDLAEAQYF TGTGCCAGCAGTTTAGGCGGGGACCTTGCGGAGGCCCAGTACTTC
TRBJ2-2 TRBV19 - - CASSMGTGWTGELFF TGTGCCAGTAGCATGGGAACAGGGTGGACCGGGGAGCTGTTTTTT
TRBJ2-5 TRBV28 once TRBD2 CASSLDSGREETQYF TGTGCCAGCAGTTTAGACAGCGGGAGAGAAGAGACCCAGTACTTC
TRBJ1-1 TRBV7-9 - - CASSYGGDTEAFF TGTGCCAGCAGCTACGGAGGGGACACTGAAGCTTTCTTT
TRBJ2-1 TRBV13 - TRBD2 CASQVASGVSYNEQFF TGTGCCAGCCAGGTAGCTAGCGGGGTATCCTACAATGAGCAGTTCTTC
TRBJ1-2 TRBV19 once - CASSPGARLYGYTF TGTGCCAGTAGCCCAGGGGCAAGGCTCTATGGCTACACCTTC
TRBJ2-1 TRBV5-1 - TRBD1 CASSPGQGVYNEQFF TGCGCCAGCAGCCCGGGACAGGGGGTATACAATGAGCAGTTCTTC
TRBJ2-1 TRBV6-4 - - CASSDRRVNPYNEQFF TGTGCCAGCAGTGACCGCCGGGTGAATCCCTACAATGAGCAGTTCTTC
TRBJ2-1 TRBV28 few - CASTQLQGSYNEQFF TGTGCCAGCACCCAACTTCAGGGATCCTACAATGAGCAGTTCTTC
TRBJ1-1 TRBV28 - - CASSWAGLRTEAFF TGTGCCAGCAGTTGGGCGGGGCTACGCACTGAAGCTTTCTTT
TRBJ1-1 TRBV5-1 - - CASSSGGVLNTEAFF TGCGCCAGCAGCTCCGGAGGGGTTTTGAACACTGAAGCTTTCTTT
TRBJ1-1 TRBV5-1 - - CASSLATDYTEAFF TGCGCCAGCAGCTTGGCCACCGACTACACTGAAGCTTTCTTT
TRBJ2-7 TRBV7-8 - TRBD1 CASSWTGQVATYEQYF TGTGCCAGCAGCTGGACTGGACAGGTCGCGACCTACGAGCAGTACTTC
TRBJ2-5 TRBV6-1 - - CASSEEPGLGTQYF TGTGCCAGCAGTGAAGAACCAGGCCTCGGGACCCAGTACTTC
TRBJ1-3 TRBV7-9 - TRBD1 CAVSLGGALNTIYF TGTGCCGTCAGTCTAGGGGGCGCGTTAAACACCATATATTTT
TRBJ2-7 TRBV6-9 - - CASSRHRVNEQYF TGTGCCAGCAGTAGACACAGGGTTAACGAGCAGTACTTC
TRBJ2-1 TRBV4-1 - - CASSQLDEQFF TGCGCCAGCAGCCAACTTGATGAGCAGTTCTTC
TRBJ1-5 TRBV5-1 - TRBD1 CASSPGTGGGQPQHF TGCGCCAGCAGCCCGGGGACAGGGGGCGGGCAGCCCCAGCATTTT
TRBJ2-2 TRBV5-5 - - CASSLVQGNTGELFF TGTGCCAGCAGCTTGGTTCAGGGGAACACCGGGGAGCTGTTTTTT
TRBJ2-7 TRBV18 - TRBD1 CASSPTPGQGIYEQYF TGTGCCAGCTCACCTACCCCGGGACAGGGAATCTACGAGCAGTACTTC
TRBJ2-6 TRBV5-1 once TRBD1 CASSLARTGYSGANVLTF TGCGCCAGCAGCTTGGCCAGGACAGGGTATTCTGGGGCCAACGTCCTGACTTTC
TRBJ1-2 TRBV7-9 - - CASSPANRGGYTF TGTGCCAGCAGCCCCGCCAACCGAGGGGGCTACACCTTC
TRBJ1-4 TRBV29-1 - - CSVGQNEKLFF TGCAGCGTTGGTCAGAATGAAAAACTGTTTTTT
TRBJ1-4 TRBV18 few TRBD1 CASSPRKGGTARQATNEKLFF TGTGCCAGCTCACCACGAAAGGGTGGGACAGCCCGACAGGCAACTAATGAAAAACTGTTTTTT
TRBJ2-7 TRBV27 - TRBD2 CASSLSPTSGHLGVNEQYF TGTGCCAGCAGTTTATCACCCACTAGCGGACACCTAGGCGTTAACGAGCAGTACTTC
TRBJ1-1 TRBV30 medium-sized - CAWDRSTEAFF TGTGCCTGGGACAGGTCGACTGAAGCTTTCTTT
TRBJ2-7 TRBV28 - TRBD1 CASIPSQGQNYEQYF TGTGCCAGCATCCCCAGTCAGGGACAGAACTACGAGCAGTACTTC
TRBJ1-2 TRBV7-2 - TRBD1 CASSLSQGASTDGYTF TGTGCCAGCAGCTTATCGCAGGGGGCAAGTACGGATGGCTACACCTTC
TRBJ2-7 TRBV30 - - CAWSGQGVSEQYF TGTGCCTGGAGTGGACAAGGGGTTTCCGAGCAGTACTTC
TRBJ2-2 TRBV4-2 - - CASSQENQGRVRSGELFF TGTGCCAGCAGCCAAGAGAATCAGGGGAGGGTGAGGTCCGGGGAGCTGTTTTTT
TRBJ2-7 TRBV27 - - CASSLTPGLPVEQYF TGTGCCAGCAGTTTAACCCCGGGATTACCAGTCGAGCAGTACTTC
TRBJ2-1 TRBV5-1 - TRBD2 CASKQLAGTNEQFF TGCGCCAGCAAACAACTAGCGGGAACCAATGAGCAGTTCTTC
TRBJ2-7 TRBV27 - TRBD2 CASSFRAGGYEQYF TGTGCCAGCAGTTTTAGAGCGGGAGGCTACGAGCAGTACTTC
TRBJ2-2 TRBV9 - - CASSQFTGLAGELFF TGTGCCAGCAGCCAATTTACAGGGTTGGCCGGGGAGCTGTTTTTT